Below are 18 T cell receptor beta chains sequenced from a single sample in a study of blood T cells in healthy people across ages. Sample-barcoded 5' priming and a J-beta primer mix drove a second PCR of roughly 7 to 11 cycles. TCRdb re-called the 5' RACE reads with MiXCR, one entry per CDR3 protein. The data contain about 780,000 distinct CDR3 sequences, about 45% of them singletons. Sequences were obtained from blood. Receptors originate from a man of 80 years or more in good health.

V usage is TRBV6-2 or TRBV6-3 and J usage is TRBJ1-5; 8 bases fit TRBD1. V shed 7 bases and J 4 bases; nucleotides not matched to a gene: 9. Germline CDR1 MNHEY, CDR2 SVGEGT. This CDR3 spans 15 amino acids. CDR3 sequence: CASTRDRGGNQPQHF. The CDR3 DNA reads TGTGCCAGCACCCGTGACAGGGGAGGAAATCAGCCCCAGCATTTT.

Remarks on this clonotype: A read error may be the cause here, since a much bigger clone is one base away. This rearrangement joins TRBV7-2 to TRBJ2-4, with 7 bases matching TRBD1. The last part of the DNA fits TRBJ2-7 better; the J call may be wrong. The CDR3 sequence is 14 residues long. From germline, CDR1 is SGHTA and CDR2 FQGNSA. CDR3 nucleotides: TGTGCCAGCAGCGGGACAGAGGGGACCTACGAGCAGTACTTC. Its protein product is CASSGTEGTYEQYF.

CDR3 loop: CASSQDGFTGLGSKNIQYF. DNA for the CDR3: TGCGCCAGCAGCCAAGATGGGTTCACGGGGCTCGGGTCCAAAAACATTCAGTACTTC. V gene TRBV4-1 combines with J gene TRBJ2-4; D might be TRBD1 or TRBD2, each matching 5 bases. CDR1 MGHRA and CDR2 YSYEKL come from the germline V gene. V lost 0 bases and J 2 bases, leaving 20 bases between the germline ends. CDR3 length: 19 residues.

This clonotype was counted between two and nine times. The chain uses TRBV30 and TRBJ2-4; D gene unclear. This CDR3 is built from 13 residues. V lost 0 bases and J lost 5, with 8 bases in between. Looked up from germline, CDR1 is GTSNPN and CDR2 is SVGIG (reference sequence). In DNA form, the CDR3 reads TGTGCCTGGAGTGTAACACTGGAAAACATTCAGTACTTC. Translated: CAWSVTLENIQYF.

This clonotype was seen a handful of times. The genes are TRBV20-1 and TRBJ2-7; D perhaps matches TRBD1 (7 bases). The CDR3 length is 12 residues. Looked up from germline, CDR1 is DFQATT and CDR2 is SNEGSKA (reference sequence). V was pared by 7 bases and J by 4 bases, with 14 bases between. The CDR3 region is CSVSQGRYEQYF. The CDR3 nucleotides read TGCAGTGTGTCACAGGGGAGGTACGAGCAGTACTTC.

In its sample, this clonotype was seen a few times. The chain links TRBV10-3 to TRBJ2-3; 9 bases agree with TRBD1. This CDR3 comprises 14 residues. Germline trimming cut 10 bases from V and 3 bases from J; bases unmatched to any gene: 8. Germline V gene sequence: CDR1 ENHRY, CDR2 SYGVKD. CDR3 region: CASTGGTGTDTQYF. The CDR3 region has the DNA TGTGCCAGTACAGGGGGCACCGGAACAGATACGCAGTATTTT.

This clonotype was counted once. CDR3 protein: CAWGRDRPQPQHF. The CDR3 region has the DNA TGTGCCTGGGGGAGGGACAGACCCCAGCCCCAGCATTTT. This rearrangement joins TRBV30 to TRBJ1-5; 7 bases fit TRBD1. The CDR3 runs 13 residues. With V trimmed by 5 bases and J by 7 bases, 8 bases remained unmatched. Germline CDR1 GTSNPN, CDR2 SVGIG (reference sequence).

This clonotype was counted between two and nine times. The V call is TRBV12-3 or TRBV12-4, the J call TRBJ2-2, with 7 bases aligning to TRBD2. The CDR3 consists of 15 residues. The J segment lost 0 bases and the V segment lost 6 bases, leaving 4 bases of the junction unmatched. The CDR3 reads CASRASGTNTGELFF. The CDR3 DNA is TGTGCCAGCAGGGCTAGCGGAACGAACACCGGGGAGCTGTTTTTT.

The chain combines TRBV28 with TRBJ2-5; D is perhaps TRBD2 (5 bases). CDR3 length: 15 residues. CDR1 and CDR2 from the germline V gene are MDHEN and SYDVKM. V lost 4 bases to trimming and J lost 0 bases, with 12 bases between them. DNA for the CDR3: TGTGCCAGCAGTTCGGGTGGACTGAACCAAGAGACCCAGTACTTC. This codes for CASSSGGLNQETQYF.

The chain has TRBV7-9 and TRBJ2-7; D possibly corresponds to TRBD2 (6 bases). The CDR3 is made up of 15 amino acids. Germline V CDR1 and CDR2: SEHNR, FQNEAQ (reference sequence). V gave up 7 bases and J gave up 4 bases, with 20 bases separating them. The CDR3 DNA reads TGTGCCAGCACCTCTGGTTTACGGGGAGGTTACGAGCAGTACTTC. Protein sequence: CASTSGLRGGYEQYF. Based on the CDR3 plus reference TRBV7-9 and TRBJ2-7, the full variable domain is DTGVSQNPRHKITKRGQNVTFRCDPISEHNRLYWYRQTLGQGPEFLTYFQNEAQLEKSRLLSDRFSAERPKGSFSTLEIQRTEQGDSAMYLCASTSGLRGGYEQYFGPGTRLTVT.

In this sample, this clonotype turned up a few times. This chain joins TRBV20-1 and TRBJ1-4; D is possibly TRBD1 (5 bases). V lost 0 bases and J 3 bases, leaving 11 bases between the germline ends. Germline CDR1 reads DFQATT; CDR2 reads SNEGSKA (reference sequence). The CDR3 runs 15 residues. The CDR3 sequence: CSARDRGRPNEKLFF. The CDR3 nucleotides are TGCAGTGCTAGAGATAGGGGACGGCCTAATGAAAAACTGTTTTTT.

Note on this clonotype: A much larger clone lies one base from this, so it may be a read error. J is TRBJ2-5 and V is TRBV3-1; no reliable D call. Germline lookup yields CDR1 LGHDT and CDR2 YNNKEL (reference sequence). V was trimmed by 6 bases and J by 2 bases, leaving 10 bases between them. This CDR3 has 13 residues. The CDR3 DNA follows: TGTGCCAGCAGTGGCGAGGATCAAGAGACCCAGTACTTC. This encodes CASSGEDQETQYF.

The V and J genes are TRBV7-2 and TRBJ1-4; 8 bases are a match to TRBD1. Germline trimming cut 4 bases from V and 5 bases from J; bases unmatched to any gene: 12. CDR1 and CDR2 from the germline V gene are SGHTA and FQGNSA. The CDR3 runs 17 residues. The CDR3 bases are TGTGCCAGCAGCTCAGGCCGGACAGGGCGAGCGAATGAAAAACTGTTTTTT. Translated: CASSSGRTGRANEKLFF.

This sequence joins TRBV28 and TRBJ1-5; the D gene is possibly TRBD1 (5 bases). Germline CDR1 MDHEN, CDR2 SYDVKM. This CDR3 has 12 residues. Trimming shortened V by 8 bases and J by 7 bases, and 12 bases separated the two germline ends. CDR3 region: CASAYRRQPQHF. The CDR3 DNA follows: TGTGCCAGCGCCTACAGGAGACAGCCCCAGCATTTT.

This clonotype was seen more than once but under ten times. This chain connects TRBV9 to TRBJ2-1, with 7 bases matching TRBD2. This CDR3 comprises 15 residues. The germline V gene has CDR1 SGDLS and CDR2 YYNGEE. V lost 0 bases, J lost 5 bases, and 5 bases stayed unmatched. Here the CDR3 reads CASSVAGGDHNEQFF. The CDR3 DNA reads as TGTGCCAGCAGCGTAGCGGGAGGTGACCACAATGAGCAGTTCTTC.

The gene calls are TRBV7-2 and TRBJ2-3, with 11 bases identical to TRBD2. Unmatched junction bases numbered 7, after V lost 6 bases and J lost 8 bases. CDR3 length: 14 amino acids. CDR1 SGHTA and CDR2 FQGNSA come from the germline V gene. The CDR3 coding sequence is TGTGCCAGCAGGGAGACTAGCGGGATGGTTACGCAGTATTTT. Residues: CASRETSGMVTQYF.

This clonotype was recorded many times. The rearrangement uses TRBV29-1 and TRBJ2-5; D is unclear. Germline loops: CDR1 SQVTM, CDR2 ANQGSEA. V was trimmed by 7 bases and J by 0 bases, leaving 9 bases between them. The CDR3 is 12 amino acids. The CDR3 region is CSGTDDQETQYF. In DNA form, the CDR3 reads TGCAGCGGGACGGATGACCAAGAGACCCAGTACTTC. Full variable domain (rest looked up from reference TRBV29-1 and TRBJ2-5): SAVISQKPSRDICQRGTSLTIQCQVDSQVTMMFWYRQQPGQSLTLIATANQGSEATYESGFVIDKFPISRPNLTFSTLTVSNMSPEDSSIYLCSGTDDQETQYFGPGTRLLVL.

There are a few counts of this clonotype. CDR3 DNA sequence: TGCAGTGCCCCCGGGGACGGACAGGGATTTTACAATGAGCAGTTCTTC. The encoded protein is CSAPGDGQGFYNEQFF. The rearrangement uses TRBV20-1 and TRBJ2-1, with 8 bases that match TRBD1. This CDR3 has 16 residues. Germline loops: CDR1 DFQATT, CDR2 SNEGSKA (reference sequence). J was trimmed by 4 bases and V by 6 bases; bases with no gene match: 14.